Below are 27 T cell receptor beta chains sequenced from a single sample in a study of T cell repertoires in cytomegalovirus infection. TCRdb used MiXCR to reprocess the reads, holding one entry per CDR3 protein. The table lists about 490,000 distinct CDR3 sequences, approximately 11% of them singletons. The sequenced sample was PBMCs. The receptor set was obtained from a human donor in good health (CMV status not recorded). Some clones in this sample may be carry-over from other donors' samples.

In its sample, this clonotype was seen many times. This chain joins TRBV19 and TRBJ1-5, with 8 positions matching TRBD1. Germline V gene lookup returns CDR1 LNHDA and CDR2 SQIVND (reference sequence). J gave up 3 bases and V 4 bases, and 5 bases lay outside the gene matches. CDR3 length: 15 residues. The chain's CDR3 is CASSTQGGVNQPQHF. CDR3 coding DNA: TGTGCCAGTAGTACACAGGGGGGAGTCAATCAGCCCCAGCATTTT.

This clonotype appeared a few times. The chain carries TRBV5-6 and TRBJ2-1, with 7 positions matching TRBD1. Unmatched junction bases numbered 3, after V lost 3 bases and J lost 9 bases. The germline V gene encodes CDR1 SGHDT and CDR2 YYEEEE. The CDR3 has 12 amino acids. The CDR3 bases are TGTGCCAGCAGCTGGGACAGAGCTGAGCAGTTCTTC. Its protein product is CASSWDRAEQFF.

The chain joins TRBV27 to TRBJ2-7; TRBD1 is a possible D gene (6 bases). The CDR3 spans 14 residues. V shed 5 bases and J shed 4 bases, with 15 bases lying between them. CDR1 is MNHEY, CDR2 SMNVEV, per germline (reference sequence). CDR3 DNA sequence: TGTGCCAGCAGTCCCCATCGGGACAAGTACGAGCAGTACTTC. It encodes CASSPHRDKYEQYF.

Turning to this clonotype: This may be a read error, as it is one base from a much larger clone. The chain is built from TRBV28 and TRBJ2-2, with 7 bases that match TRBD1. In germline, CDR1 is MDHEN, CDR2 SYDVKM. The CDR3 sequence is 14 residues long. V lost 10 bases to trimming and J lost 4 bases; unmatched junction nucleotides: 9. The CDR3 nucleotides read TGTGCCACCGTCCAGGGGGTGGTCACCGGGGAGCTGTTTTTT. Its protein is CATVQGVVTGELFF.

The sample holds a few counts of this clonotype. The V call is TRBV29-1, the J call TRBJ2-2, with D unclear. Germline lookup yields CDR1 SQVTM and CDR2 ANQGSEA. V lost 1 base and J lost 4, with 4 bases in between. The CDR3 covers 12 residues. CDR3 DNA sequence: TGCAGCGTTGAAGGGGGCACCGGGGAGCTGTTTTTT. Translated: CSVEGGTGELFF.

This clonotype has ten or more counts. The genes are TRBV7-2 and TRBJ1-2; no clear D gene. The CDR3 totals 16 residues. The germline gives CDR1 SGHTA, CDR2 FQGNSA. Trimming took 5 bases from V and 4 from J, leaving 20 bases between them. The CDR3 bases are TGTGCCAGCAGCCCCGGAGGGTTAGGCCAGCTCTATGGCTACACCTTC. Its protein is CASSPGGLGQLYGYTF.

This clonotype was seen repeatedly, ten times or more. This chain joins TRBV25-1 and TRBJ1-4; a weak D match, TRBD1 (5 bases). The CDR3 is made up of 16 amino acids. V lost 0 bases and J lost 6, with 14 bases in between. Germline V gene lookup returns CDR1 MGHDK and CDR2 SYGVNS. The CDR3 is CASSEYTGRPYEKLFF. The CDR3 DNA reads TGTGCCAGCAGTGAATATACGGGACGGCCTTATGAAAAACTGTTTTTT.

This clonotype has ten or more counts. The chain joins TRBV7-2 to TRBJ1-1, with D maybe TRBD1 (5 bases). From germline, CDR1 is SGHTA and CDR2 FQGNSA. This CDR3 contains 14 residues. V lost 5 bases, J lost 6 bases, and 16 bases lay in between. The CDR3: CASSGRSGTAEAFF. DNA for the CDR3: TGTGCCAGCAGCGGTCGTAGCGGGACGGCTGAAGCTTTCTTT.

In its sample, this clonotype was seen a few times. The chain combines TRBV12-5 with TRBJ2-2; 14 bases map to TRBD2. The CDR3 spans 19 residues. Losses at the gene ends were 0 bases for V and 2 bases for J; bases not matched to a gene: 5. Germline V gives CDR1 LGHNT, CDR2 FRNRAP. CDR3 protein: CASGLVLTSGRANTGELFF. DNA of the CDR3: TGTGCTAGTGGTTTGGTACTGACTAGCGGGAGGGCCAACACCGGGGAGCTGTTTTTT.

The gene calls are TRBV27 and TRBJ2-3, with D possibly called TRBD1 or TRBD2 (7 bases each). The CDR3 has 15 residues. Trimming shortened V by 7 bases and J by 0 bases, and 14 bases separated the two germline ends. The germline V gene has CDR1 MNHEY and CDR2 SMNVEV (reference sequence). CDR3 nucleotide sequence: TGTGCCAGCATCCTCAGGGGGGGAAGCACAGATACGCAGTATTTT. As protein: CASILRGGSTDTQYF.

This clonotype was seen ten or more times. The chain links TRBV20-1 to TRBJ2-1; perhaps TRBD2 as D (6 bases). Between the trimmed V and J ends, which lost 2 bases and 2 bases, there was a span of 13 bases. The CDR3 totals 15 residues. CDR1 is DFQATT and CDR2 is SNEGSKA in the germline V gene (reference sequence). The CDR3 bases are TGCAGTGCTAGACCGGGAGTAAACCCCTACAATGAGCAGTTCTTC. Translated, it gives CSARPGVNPYNEQFF.

Ten or more counts support this clonotype. This chain uses TRBV29-1 with TRBJ1-1, with a possible D match to TRBD1 (6 bases). Germline V lookup: CDR1 SQVTM, CDR2 ANQGSEA. V gave up 7 bases and J gave up 1 base, with 16 bases separating them. This CDR3 has 14 residues. The CDR3 bases are TGCAGCGCTGCCCCTACACAGGGGAACACTGAAGCTTTCTTT. It is translated as CSAAPTQGNTEAFF.

This clonotype was counted ten times or more. The V call is TRBV5-1, the J call TRBJ2-7, with 11 nucleotides matching TRBD1. The V gene end was trimmed by 4 bases and the J gene end by 6 bases; junction bases not matched to a gene: 18. This CDR3 has 18 residues. Looked up from germline, CDR1 is SGHRS and CDR2 is YFSETQ. The chain's CDR3 is CASSLEPGQGGDGLEQYF. CDR3 coding DNA: TGCGCCAGCAGCCTGGAACCGGGACAGGGGGGTGACGGGCTCGAGCAGTACTTC.

This clonotype was seen ten or more times. The rearrangement uses TRBV19 and TRBJ2-6; D gene ambiguous. This CDR3 region has 16 residues. From germline, CDR1 is LNHDA and CDR2 SQIVND (reference sequence). Trimming removed 7 bases at V and 0 bases at J, with 13 bases between. As DNA, the CDR3 is TGTGCCAGTACCCAGATTTGGGGCTCTGGGGCCAACGTCCTGACTTTC. This gives the protein CASTQIWGSGANVLTF.

V and J are TRBV29-1 and TRBJ2-1; 8 positions match TRBD2. This CDR3 is 15 amino acids long. V lost 5 bases to trimming and J lost 1 base; unmatched junction nucleotides: 7. The V gene's germline CDR1 is SQVTM and CDR2 ANQGSEA. DNA of the CDR3: TGCAGCGTTAATCGGGAGGGCCGATCCTACAATGAGCAGTTCTTC. Translation gives CSVNREGRSYNEQFF.

The J gene is TRBJ1-2, the V gene TRBV9; the D is unclear. V was shortened by 0 bases and J by 0 bases, with 15 bases between the two germline ends. The CDR3 is made up of 17 amino acids. CDR1 SGDLS and CDR2 YYNGEE come from the germline V gene. The CDR3 region is CASSVEGSWRANYGYTF. In nucleotides, the CDR3 is TGTGCCAGCAGCGTAGAGGGCAGTTGGAGAGCTAACTATGGCTACACCTTC.

This clonotype has at least ten counts. The chain is built from TRBV9 and TRBJ2-7, with 9 bases fitting TRBD1. CDR3 length equals 14 residues. Germline CDR1 is SGDLS and CDR2 is YYNGEE. The J segment lost 5 bases and the V segment lost 4 bases, leaving 7 bases of the junction unmatched. CDR3 protein: CASSSRTGVDEQYF. The CDR3 region has the DNA TGTGCCAGCAGCTCTCGGACAGGGGTGGACGAGCAGTACTTC. Drawing the rest from reference TRBV9 and TRBJ2-7, the complete variable domain is DSGVTQTPKHLITATGQRVTLRCSPRSGDLSVYWYQQSLDQGLQFLIQYYNGEERAKGNILERFSAQQFPDLHSELNLSSLELGDSALYFCASSSRTGVDEQYFGPGTRLTVT.

The sample holds many counts of this clonotype. This chain joins TRBV28 and TRBJ2-6, with 11 nucleotides matching TRBD1. Germline CDR1 is MDHEN and CDR2 is SYDVKM. The CDR3 is made up of 16 amino acids. Trimming at V came to 5 bases and at J to 10 bases, leaving 10 bases not matched to a gene. CDR3 amino acids: CASSNSGTGGRNVLTF. CDR3 bases: TGTGCCAGCAGTAACTCCGGGACAGGGGGAAGAAACGTCCTGACTTTC.

This clonotype has a count of ten or more. The chain links TRBV6-1 to TRBJ2-3, with a weak D call TRBD2 (5 bases). The germline V gene encodes CDR1 MNHNS and CDR2 SASEGT. The CDR3 is made up of 12 amino acids. V lost 8 bases, J lost 1 base, and 7 bases lay in between. The CDR3 nucleotides read TGTGCCAGCTCCGGGGGCACAGATACGCAGTATTTT. This translates into CASSGGTDTQYF.

This sequence joins TRBV20-1 and TRBJ1-2, with a weak D call TRBD1 (6 bases). CDR3 length: 12 amino acids. Germline assignment: CDR1 DFQATT and CDR2 SNEGSKA (reference sequence). V shed 5 bases and J shed 5 bases, with 12 bases lying between them. Written as DNA, the CDR3 is TGCAGTGCTTTCGCGGGGGCGTATGGCTACACCTTC. Protein sequence: CSAFAGAYGYTF.

This clonotype occurred many times. The chain uses TRBV19 and TRBJ1-1; possibly TRBD1 for D (6 bases). Between the trimmed V and J ends, which lost 5 bases and 5 bases, there was a span of 12 bases. This CDR3 spans 13 amino acids. Germline values: CDR1 LNHDA, CDR2 SQIVND (reference sequence). The CDR3 DNA follows: TGTGCCAGTAGTTCTGGGAGGGGGACTGAAGCTTTCTTT. As protein: CASSSGRGTEAFF.

This clonotype was seen many times. The genes are TRBV5-6 and TRBJ1-1, with a possible D match to TRBD1 (5 bases). The CDR3 runs to 13 residues. V was pared by 4 bases and J by 7 bases, with 14 bases between. The germline V gene has CDR1 SGHDT and CDR2 YYEEEE. Here the CDR3 DNA reads TGTGCCAGCAGCACTCGTCCCGGGGGTGAAGCTTTCTTT. It is translated as CASSTRPGGEAFF. Filled out from reference TRBV5-6 and TRBJ1-1, the complete variable domain reads DAGVTQSPTHLIKTRGQQVTLRCSPKSGHDTVSWYQQALGQGPQFIFQYYEEEERQRGNFPDRFSGHQFPNYSSELNVNALLLGDSALYLCASSTRPGGEAFFGQGTRLTVV.

This chain links TRBV29-1 with TRBJ2-7; D may be TRBD1 or TRBD2 (5 bases each). The CDR3 runs 14 residues. Germline-derived CDR1 and CDR2 are SQVTM and ANQGSEA. V was clipped by 3 bases and J by 2 bases, with 14 bases between them. In DNA form, the CDR3 reads TGCAGCGTTGAGGAAGGGACCGGCACCTACGAGCAGTACTTC. Encoded protein: CSVEEGTGTYEQYF.

The chain recombines TRBV14 with TRBJ2-1, with D unresolved. The germline CDR1 and CDR2 sequences are SGHDN and FVKESK. The CDR3 consists of 15 residues. V shed 1 base and J shed 1 base, with 8 bases lying between them. This CDR3 is CASSQVAVSYNEQFF. The CDR3 DNA follows: TGTGCCAGCAGCCAAGTGGCGGTTTCCTACAATGAGCAGTTCTTC.

V and J are TRBV23-1 and TRBJ2-1; 7 bases line up with TRBD2. TRBV23-1 is given ORF status, its function remaining uncertain. The J segment lost 3 bases and the V segment lost 0 bases, leaving 5 bases of the junction unmatched. The CDR3 extends over 16 amino acids. The CDR3 loop is CASSQSATSSYNEQFF. CDR3 nucleotides: TGCGCCAGCAGTCAATCTGCGACTAGCAGCTACAATGAGCAGTTCTTC.

In its sample, this clonotype was seen many times. This chain connects TRBV4-1 to TRBJ2-1; 9 nucleotides agree with TRBD2. Germline V lookup: CDR1 MGHRA, CDR2 YSYEKL. J was trimmed by 3 bases and V by 2 bases; bases with no gene match: 8. The CDR3 is 17 residues long. CDR3 coding DNA: TGCGCCAGCAGCCAAAAAACCGGGACTAGCTTCTACAATGAGCAGTTCTTC. It yields the protein CASSQKTGTSFYNEQFF.

This clonotype was seen at least ten times. The V call is TRBV11-2, the J call TRBJ2-1; TRBD1 or TRBD2 may be the D gene (7 bases each). In germline, CDR1 is SGHAT, CDR2 FQNNGV. Trimming removed 3 bases from V and 4 bases from J, with 19 bases in between. The CDR3 has 17 amino acids. In DNA form, the CDR3 reads TGTGCCAGCAGCTTCCCAACAGGGAGGGGGCCTTACAATGAGCAGTTCTTC. It specifies CASSFPTGRGPYNEQFF.